This T cell receptor beta chain was captured in a study of cytomegalovirus exposure and HLA in healthy donors. V was pared by 3 bases and J by 4 bases, with 0 bases of the junction left unmatched. The germline CDR1 and CDR2 sequences are SEHNR and FQNEAQ (reference sequence). The CDR3 sequence is 14 residues long. Unrecorded immune exposures were likely, despite nominal health at sampling. General study points: TCR beta V segments were, for the most part, productive about 87% or about 30% of the time in an earlier analysis.

Of note for this clone: Its target is not known.

PCR primers comprised 60 Vbeta and 13 Jbeta primers. Authors' methods: The authors later counted 70 million to 85 million unique TCR beta chains, approximately 10 million of them shared. This table comes from immunoSEQ multiplex PCR, and its TCRdb copy is limited to in-frame clones, with some not included. V and J calls and clone size are those listed in that table; D and trimming were worked out from the DNA. The sample contains about 160,000 clones, around four fifths of which appear only once. The sequencing sample was made of PBMCs. The source of this sequence is a man between 45 and 60 years old in good health and CMV-seropositive. V and J are TRBV7-9 and TRBJ1-2; 12 nucleotides align to TRBD1. The CDR3 nucleotides are TGTGCCAGCAGCTTGGGACAGGGGGCCTATGGCTACACCTTC. Its translation: CASSLGQGAYGYTF.